The clone carrying this T cell receptor beta chain was observed at least ten times. As yet, its antigen is unknown. Donors with ophthalmopathy: moderate-to-severe activity, CAS ≥3, NOSPECS ≥4, duration under 3 months. Other autoimmune disease, uncontrolled infection, pregnancy and lactation led to exclusion. RNA transcripts were the source from which TCR beta CDR3 regions were amplified. RT-PCR was first run with HTBI primers, then multiplex PCR in a second round. MiXCR, applied by TCRdb to the multiplex PCR reads, yields one record per CDR3 protein. The sample lists 650,000 to 900,000 distinct CDR3 sequences, about 44% occurring once. The data originate from a study of Graves' ophthalmopathy and Graves' hyperthyroidism. Whole-study findings and limits: Stable hyperthyroidism and ophthalmopathy were told apart by a 13-signature model, which achieved around 88% sensitivity and nearly 84% specificity.

V lost 5 bases, J lost 5 bases, and 18 bases lay in between. In germline, CDR1 is DFQATT, CDR2 SNEGSKA (reference sequence). There are 14 residues in the CDR3. Source material: peripheral blood. The chain recombines TRBV20-1 with TRBJ2-5; tentatively, D is TRBD1 (6 bases). This TCR was sampled from an adult man with Graves' ophthalmopathy. The CDR3 region has the DNA TGCAGTGCTCTAAGTGCCAGGGGTTACGAGACCCAGTACTTC. Translating gives CSALSARGYETQYF.